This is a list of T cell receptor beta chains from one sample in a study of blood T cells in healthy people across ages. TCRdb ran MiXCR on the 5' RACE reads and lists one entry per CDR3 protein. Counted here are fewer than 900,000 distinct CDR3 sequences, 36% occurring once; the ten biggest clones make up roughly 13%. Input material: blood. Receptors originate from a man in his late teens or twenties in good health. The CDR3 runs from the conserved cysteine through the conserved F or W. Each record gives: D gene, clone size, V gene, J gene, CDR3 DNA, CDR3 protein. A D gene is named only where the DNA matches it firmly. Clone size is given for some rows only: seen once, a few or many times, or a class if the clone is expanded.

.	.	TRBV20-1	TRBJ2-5	TGCAGTGCTAGAGATGCGGGTGCGCAAGAGACCCAGTACTTC	CSARDAGAQETQYF
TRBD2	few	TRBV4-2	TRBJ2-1	TGTGCCAGCAGCCAAGATCCGAGCGGGGGGGCCTACAATGAGCAGTTCTTC	CASSQDPSGGAYNEQFF
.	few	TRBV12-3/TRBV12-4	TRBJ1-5	TGTGCCAGCAGTTTGTCCCATTTTAATCAGCCCCAGCATTTT	CASSLSHFNQPQHF
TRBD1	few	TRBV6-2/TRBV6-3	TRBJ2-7	TGTGCCAGCAGTTACGGCAGCTGGGGACAGTCCTTTAAAGACTACGAGCAGTACTTC	CASSYGSWGQSFKDYEQYF
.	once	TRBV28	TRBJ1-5	TGTGCCAGCAGTTTTCGCCAGCCCCAGCATTTT	CASSFRQPQHF
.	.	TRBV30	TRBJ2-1	TGTGCCTGGGGCGTCCCCCACAATGAGCAGTTCTTC	CAWGVPHNEQFF
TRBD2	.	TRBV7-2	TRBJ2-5	TGTGCCAGCAGCTTAGGTGCGGGGGGGATGGAAGAGACCCAGTACTTC	CASSLGAGGMEETQYF
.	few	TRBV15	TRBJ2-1	TGTGCCACCAGCAGGAAAGCAGACAATGAGCAGTTCTTC	CATSRKADNEQFF
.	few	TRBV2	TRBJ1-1	TGTGCCAGCAGGGCTGACAGAGGCGAAGCTTTCTTT	CASRADRGEAFF
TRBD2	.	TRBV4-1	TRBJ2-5	TGCGCCAGCAGCCAAGCAGCGGGGGGGCTGGGTGAGCAGTACTTC	CASSQAAGGLGEQYF
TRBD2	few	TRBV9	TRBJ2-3	TGTGCCAGCAGCGTATCGAGCGGGGGGTCCACAGATACGCAGTATTTT	CASSVSSGGSTDTQYF
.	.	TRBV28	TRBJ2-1	TGTGCCAGCAGTTTGGAGGCCAGGGGCCGGAGTGAGCAGTTCTTC	CASSLEARGRSEQFF
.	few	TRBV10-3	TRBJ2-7	TGTGCCATCAGTGAGTCTGGGCAGGAACCCTACGAGCAGTACTTC	CAISESGQEPYEQYF
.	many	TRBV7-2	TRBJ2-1	TGTGCCAGCAGCTTGGTGGGGGGCCTTTACAATGAGCAGTTCTTC	CASSLVGGLYNEQFF
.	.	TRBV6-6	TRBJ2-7	TGTGCCAGCAGTTCCCGGTTAACCTCCTACGAGCAGTACTTC	CASSSRLTSYEQYF
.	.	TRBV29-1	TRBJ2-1	TGCAGCGTTCACCGGGAGAGCTACAATGAGCAGTTCTTC	CSVHRESYNEQFF
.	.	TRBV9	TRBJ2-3	TGTGCCAGCAGCCCGCGGGACTCAGGCGCGGATACGCAGTATTTT	CASSPRDSGADTQYF
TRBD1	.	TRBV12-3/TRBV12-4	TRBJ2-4	TGTGCCAGCAGCTCCCTTCGGACAGGGGGTAACGTCAAAAACATTCAGTACTTC	CASSSLRTGGNVKNIQYF
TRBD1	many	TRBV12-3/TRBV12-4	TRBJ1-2	TGTGCCAGCAGGGGGACAGGGTTCGGCGGCTACACCTTC	CASRGTGFGGYTF
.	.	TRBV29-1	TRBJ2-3	TGCAGCGTTGACCGCGGGGTCGGCGCAGATACGCAGTATTTT	CSVDRGVGADTQYF
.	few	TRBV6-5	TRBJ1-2	TGTGCCAGCAGTCCCGGGACACATGGCTACACCTTC	CASSPGTHGYTF
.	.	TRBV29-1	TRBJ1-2	TGCAGCGTTGAACGCGGGCGCTACACCTTC	CSVERGRYTF
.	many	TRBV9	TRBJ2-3	TGTGCCAGCAGCGTAGACGACGGCACAGATACGCAGTATTTT	CASSVDDGTDTQYF
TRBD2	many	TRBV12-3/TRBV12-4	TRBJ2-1	TGTGCCAGCAGTCCTCTAGCGGGGCTTTACAATGAGCAGTTCTTC	CASSPLAGLYNEQFF
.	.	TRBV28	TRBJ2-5	TGTGCCAGCTCTGAGACGGATCAAGAGACCCAGTACTTC	CASSETDQETQYF
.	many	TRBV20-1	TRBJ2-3	TGCAGTGCTAGTTGGTTCGGGGCTGGGGAAGATACGCAGTATTTT	CSASWFGAGEDTQYF
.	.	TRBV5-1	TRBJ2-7	TGCGCCAGCAGCTGGCCAAGGAAGGAAAGTTCCTACGAGCAGTACTTC	CASSWPRKESSYEQYF
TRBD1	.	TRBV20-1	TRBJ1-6	TGCAGTGCTAGACCGAGACAGGGGCAGGATTCACCCCTCCACTTT	CSARPRQGQDSPLHF
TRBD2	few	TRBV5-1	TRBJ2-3	TGCGCCAGCAGCCCCGGGACTAGCGGAATTAGCACAGATACGCAGTATTTT	CASSPGTSGISTDTQYF
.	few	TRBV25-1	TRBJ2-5	TGTGCCAGCAGTGAATGGACACAAGAGACCCAGTACTTC	CASSEWTQETQYF
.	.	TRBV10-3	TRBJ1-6	TGTGCCATCAGTCGAGAGGTGGGATCACCCCTCCACTTT	CAISREVGSPLHF
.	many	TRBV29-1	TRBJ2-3	TGCAGCGTTAACCCCCTTTCCAGCACAGATACGCAGTATTTT	CSVNPLSSTDTQYF
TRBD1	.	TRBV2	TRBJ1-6	TGTGCCAGCAGTGGGACAGGGGGTAATAATTCACCCCTCCACTTT	CASSGTGGNNSPLHF
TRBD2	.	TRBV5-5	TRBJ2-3	TGTGCCAGCAGCTTGGGGGTCGGCGGGGGGTCTGGCACAGATACGCAGTATTTT	CASSLGVGGGSGTDTQYF
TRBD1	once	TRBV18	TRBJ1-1	TGTGCCAGCTCACCGCAGGGGGGAAGGATGAACACTGAAGCTTTCTTT	CASSPQGGRMNTEAFF
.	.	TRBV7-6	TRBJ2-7	TGTGCCAGCAGCATACAGGGTAGTGAGCAGTACTTC	CASSIQGSEQYF
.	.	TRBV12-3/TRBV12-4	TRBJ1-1	TGTGCCAGCACCCTAATATCGAACACTGAAGCTTTCTTT	CASTLISNTEAFF
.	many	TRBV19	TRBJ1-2	TGTGCCAGAGCGAGGGAGACCTGGAACTATGGCTACACCTTC	CARARETWNYGYTF
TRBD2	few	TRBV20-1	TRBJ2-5	TGCAGTGCTAGGGCCTTCGGGGGGTTCCAAGAGACCCAGTACTTC	CSARAFGGFQETQYF
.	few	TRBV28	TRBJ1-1	TGTGCCAGCAGTAGCGGCGGTTGGGGCACTGAAGCTTTCTTT	CASSSGGWGTEAFF
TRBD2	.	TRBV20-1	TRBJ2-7	TGCAGTGCTAGAGAGATGACTAGCGGGGGGCCTCTTTACGAGCAGTACTTC	CSAREMTSGGPLYEQYF
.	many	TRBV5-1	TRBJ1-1	TGCGCCAGCAGCTTGGAAGGACCCATGAACACTGAAGCTTTCTTT	CASSLEGPMNTEAFF
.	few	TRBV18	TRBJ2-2	TGTGCCAGCTCACCACCGTCCGGGGCCACCGGGGAGCTGTTTTTT	CASSPPSGATGELFF
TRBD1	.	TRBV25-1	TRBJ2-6	TGTGCCACCTTACGGACAGGAGGCAACGTCCTGACTTTC	CATLRTGGNVLTF
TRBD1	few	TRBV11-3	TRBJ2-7	TGTGCCAGCAGCCTCGGGGACAGGGACGTCCATGAGCAGTACTTC	CASSLGDRDVHEQYF
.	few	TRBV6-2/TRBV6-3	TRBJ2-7	TGTGCCAGCGCCACGGGGGCAGGCCGCTACGAGCAGTACTTC	CASATGAGRYEQYF
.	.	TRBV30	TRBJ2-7	TGTGCCTGGAGTGTTTACAAAACGGGCGAGCAGTACTTC	CAWSVYKTGEQYF
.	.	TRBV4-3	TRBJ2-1	TGCGCCAGCAGCCAAGATGCCGGGGCGAACAATGAGCAGTTCTTC	CASSQDAGANNEQFF
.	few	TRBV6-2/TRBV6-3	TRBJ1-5	TGTGCCAGCAGTTACGGGACAAGATATAGCAATCAGCCCCAGCATTTT	CASSYGTRYSNQPQHF
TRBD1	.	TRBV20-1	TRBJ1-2	TGCAGTGCAACGGACAGGGGGCCTGGCTACACCTTC	CSATDRGPGYTF
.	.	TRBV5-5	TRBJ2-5	TGTGCCAGCAGCTTGATGGGTGGAGAGACCCGGTACTTC	CASSLMGGETRYF
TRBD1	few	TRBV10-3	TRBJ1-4	TGTGCCATCAGTGGTTTTGGACAGGGGGATGAAAAACTGTTTTTT	CAISGFGQGDEKLFF